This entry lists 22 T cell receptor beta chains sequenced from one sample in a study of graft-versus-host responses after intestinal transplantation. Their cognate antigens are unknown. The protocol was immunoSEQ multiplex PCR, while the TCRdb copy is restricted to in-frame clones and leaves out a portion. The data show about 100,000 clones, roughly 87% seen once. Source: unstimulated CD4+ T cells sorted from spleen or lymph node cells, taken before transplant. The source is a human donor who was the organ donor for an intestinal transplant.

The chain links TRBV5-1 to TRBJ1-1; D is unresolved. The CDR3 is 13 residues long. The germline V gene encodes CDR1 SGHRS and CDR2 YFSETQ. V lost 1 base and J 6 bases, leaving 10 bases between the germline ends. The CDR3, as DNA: TGCGCCAGCAGCTTGCAGTGGGAGGCTGAAGCTTTCTTT. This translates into CASSLQWEAEAFF.

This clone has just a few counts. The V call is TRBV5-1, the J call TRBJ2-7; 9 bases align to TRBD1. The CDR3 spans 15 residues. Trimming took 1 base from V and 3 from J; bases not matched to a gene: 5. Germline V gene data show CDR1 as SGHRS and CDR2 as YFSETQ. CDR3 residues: CASSLLTTGGYEQYF. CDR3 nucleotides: TGCGCCAGCAGCTTGTTAACGACAGGGGGCTACGAGCAGTACTTC.

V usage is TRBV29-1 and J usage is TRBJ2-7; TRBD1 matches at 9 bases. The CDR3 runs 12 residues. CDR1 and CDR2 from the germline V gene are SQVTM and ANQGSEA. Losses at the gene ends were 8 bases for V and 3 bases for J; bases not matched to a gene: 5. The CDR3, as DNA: TGCAGCTCGCGGACAGGGGACTACGAGCAGTACTTC. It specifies CSSRTGDYEQYF.

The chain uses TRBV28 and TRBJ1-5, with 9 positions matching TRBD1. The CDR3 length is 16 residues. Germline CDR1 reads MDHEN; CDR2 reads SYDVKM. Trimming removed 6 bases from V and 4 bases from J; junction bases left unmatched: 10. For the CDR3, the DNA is TGTGCCAGCAGGCAGAGGGGACAGGGAAAGAATCAGCCCCAGCATTTT. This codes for CASRQRGQGKNQPQHF.

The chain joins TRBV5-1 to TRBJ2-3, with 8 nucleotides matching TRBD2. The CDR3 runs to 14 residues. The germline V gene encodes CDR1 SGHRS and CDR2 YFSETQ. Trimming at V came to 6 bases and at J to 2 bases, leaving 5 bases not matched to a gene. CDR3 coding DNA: TGCGCCAGCACGCGAGCGGGGGACACAGATACGCAGTATTTT. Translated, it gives CASTRAGDTDTQYF.

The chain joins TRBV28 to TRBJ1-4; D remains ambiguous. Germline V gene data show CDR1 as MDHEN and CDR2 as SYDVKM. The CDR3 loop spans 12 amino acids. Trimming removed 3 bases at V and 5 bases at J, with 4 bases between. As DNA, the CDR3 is TGTGCCAGCAGTTTCTTCAATGAAAAACTGTTTTTT. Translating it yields CASSFFNEKLFF.

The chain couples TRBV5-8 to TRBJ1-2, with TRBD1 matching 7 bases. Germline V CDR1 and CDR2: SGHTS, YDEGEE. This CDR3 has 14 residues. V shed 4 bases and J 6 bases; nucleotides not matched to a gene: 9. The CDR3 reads CASSRLITGDGYTF. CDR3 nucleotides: TGTGCCAGCAGCCGGCTGATTACAGGGGATGGCTACACCTTC.

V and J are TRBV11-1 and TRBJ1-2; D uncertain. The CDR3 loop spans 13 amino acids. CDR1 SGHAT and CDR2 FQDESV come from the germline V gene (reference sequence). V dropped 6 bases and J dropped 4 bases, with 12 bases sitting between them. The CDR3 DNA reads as TGTGCCAGCAGAGGAGGACCGAGCTATGGCTACACCTTC. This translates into CASRGGPSYGYTF. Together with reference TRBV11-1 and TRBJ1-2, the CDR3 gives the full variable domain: EAEVAQSPRYKITEKSQAVAFWCDPISGHATLYWYRQILGQGPELLVQFQDESVVDDSQLPKDRFSAERLKGVDSTLKIQPAELGDSAMYLCASRGGPSYGYTFGSGTRLTVV.

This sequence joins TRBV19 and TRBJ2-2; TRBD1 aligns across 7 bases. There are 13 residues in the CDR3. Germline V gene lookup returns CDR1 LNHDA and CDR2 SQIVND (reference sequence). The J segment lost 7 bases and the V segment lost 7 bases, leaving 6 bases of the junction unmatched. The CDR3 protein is CASTRQGYGELFF. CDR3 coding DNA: TGTGCCAGTACCCGACAGGGCTACGGGGAGCTGTTTTTT.

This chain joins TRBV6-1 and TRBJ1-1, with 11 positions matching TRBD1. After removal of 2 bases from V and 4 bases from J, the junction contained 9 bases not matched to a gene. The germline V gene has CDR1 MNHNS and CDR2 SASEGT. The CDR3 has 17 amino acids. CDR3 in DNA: TGTGCCAGCAGTGAATGGACAGGGGGCCCCTCGGGCACTGAAGCTTTCTTT. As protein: CASSEWTGGPSGTEAFF.

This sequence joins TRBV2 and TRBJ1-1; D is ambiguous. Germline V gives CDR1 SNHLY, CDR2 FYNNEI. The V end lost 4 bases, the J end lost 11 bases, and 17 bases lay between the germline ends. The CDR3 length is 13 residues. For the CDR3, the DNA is TGTGCCAGCAGTGTCCCACCCGATATGAGGGCTTTCTTT. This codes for CASSVPPDMRAFF.

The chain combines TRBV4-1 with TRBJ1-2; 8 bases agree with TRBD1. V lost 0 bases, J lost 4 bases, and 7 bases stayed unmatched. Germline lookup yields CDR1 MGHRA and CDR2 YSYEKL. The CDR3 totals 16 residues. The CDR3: CASSQEWDRPVYGYTF. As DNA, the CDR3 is TGCGCCAGCAGCCAAGAGTGGGACAGGCCTGTCTATGGCTACACCTTC.

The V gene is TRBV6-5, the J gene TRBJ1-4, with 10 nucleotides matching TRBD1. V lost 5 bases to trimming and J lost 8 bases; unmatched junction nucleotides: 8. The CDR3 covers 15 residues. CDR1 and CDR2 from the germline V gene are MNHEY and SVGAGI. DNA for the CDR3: TGTGCCAGCAGTGCCTTAGGGACAGGGGCCGAAAAACTGTTTTTT. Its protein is CASSALGTGAEKLFF.

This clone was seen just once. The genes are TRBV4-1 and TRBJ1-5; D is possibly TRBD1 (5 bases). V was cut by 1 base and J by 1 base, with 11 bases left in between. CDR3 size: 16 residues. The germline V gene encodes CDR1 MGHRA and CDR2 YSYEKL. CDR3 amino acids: CASSQVLSGSNQPQHF. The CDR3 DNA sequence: TGCGCCAGCAGCCAAGTTCTATCAGGGAGCAATCAGCCCCAGCATTTT.

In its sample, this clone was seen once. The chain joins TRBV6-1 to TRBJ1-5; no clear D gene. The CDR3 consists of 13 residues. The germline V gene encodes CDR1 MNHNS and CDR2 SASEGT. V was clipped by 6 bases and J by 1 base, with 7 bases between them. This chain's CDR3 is CASRMGSNQPQHF. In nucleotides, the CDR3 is TGTGCCAGCAGGATGGGAAGCAATCAGCCCCAGCATTTT.

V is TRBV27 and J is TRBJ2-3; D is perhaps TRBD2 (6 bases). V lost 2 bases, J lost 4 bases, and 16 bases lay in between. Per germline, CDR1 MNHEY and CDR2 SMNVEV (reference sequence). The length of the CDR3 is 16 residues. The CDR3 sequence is CASSLSRRAGSDTQYF. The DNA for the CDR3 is TGTGCCAGCAGTTTAAGTAGGCGGGCGGGGTCAGATACGCAGTATTTT.

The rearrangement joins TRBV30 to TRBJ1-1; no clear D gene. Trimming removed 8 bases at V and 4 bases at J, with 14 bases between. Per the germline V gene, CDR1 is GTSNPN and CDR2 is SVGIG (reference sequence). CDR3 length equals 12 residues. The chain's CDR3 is CATLVQLTEAFF. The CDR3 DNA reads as TGTGCCACCCTCGTCCAGCTCACTGAAGCTTTCTTT.

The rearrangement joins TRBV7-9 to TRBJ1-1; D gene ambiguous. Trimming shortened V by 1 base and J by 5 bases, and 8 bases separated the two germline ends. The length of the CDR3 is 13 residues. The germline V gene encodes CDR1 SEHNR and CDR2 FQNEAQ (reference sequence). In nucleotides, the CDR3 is TGTGCCAGCAGCTTAGAAGGGTCTACTGAAGCTTTCTTT. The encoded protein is CASSLEGSTEAFF.

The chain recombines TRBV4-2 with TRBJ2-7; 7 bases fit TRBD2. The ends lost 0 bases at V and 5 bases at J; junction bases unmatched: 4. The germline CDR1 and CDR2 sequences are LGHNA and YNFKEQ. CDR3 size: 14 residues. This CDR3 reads CASSQDTGRDEQYF. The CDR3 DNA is TGTGCCAGCAGCCAAGATACGGGGAGGGACGAGCAGTACTTC.

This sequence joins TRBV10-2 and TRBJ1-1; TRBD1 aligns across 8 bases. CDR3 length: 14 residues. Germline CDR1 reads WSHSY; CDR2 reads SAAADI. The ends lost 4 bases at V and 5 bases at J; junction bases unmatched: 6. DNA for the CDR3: TGCGCCAGCAGTGGGATTCAGGGGGCAACTGAAGCTTTCTTT. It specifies CASSGIQGATEAFF.

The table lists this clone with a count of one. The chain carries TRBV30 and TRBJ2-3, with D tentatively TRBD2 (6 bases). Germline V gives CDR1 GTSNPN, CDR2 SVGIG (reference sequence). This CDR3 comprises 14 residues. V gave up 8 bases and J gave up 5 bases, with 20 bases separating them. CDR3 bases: TGTGCCGGTACCGGGACTTCGGGTAGAGATACGCAGTATTTT. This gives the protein CAGTGTSGRDTQYF.

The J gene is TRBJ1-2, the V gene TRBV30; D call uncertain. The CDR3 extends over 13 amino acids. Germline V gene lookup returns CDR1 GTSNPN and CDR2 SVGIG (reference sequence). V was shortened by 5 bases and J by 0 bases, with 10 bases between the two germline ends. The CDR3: CAWLILPNYGYTF. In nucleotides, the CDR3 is TGTGCCTGGTTAATACTCCCTAACTATGGCTACACCTTC.